The rows below give T cell receptor beta chains drawn from one sample of a study of blood T cell repertoires in COVID-19. Here immunoSEQ multiplex PCR was the method, and the copy in TCRdb shows in-frame clones only, minus some. The table lists about 170,000 clones, 88% of them singletons, with approximately 2.1% in the top ten. The material sequenced was peripheral blood. Every receptor here comes from a man in his fifties or sixties who had recovered from COVID-19. Each CDR3 is given with its conserved first and last residue. The D gene is left open where the match is weak. Clone size, where shown, is once, few, many, or a class for clones that have expanded.

J: TRBJ1-5; length: 16; D: TRBD1; V: TRBV19; size: -; DNA: TGTGCCAGTAGTCCCTGGACAGGGGATAGCAATCAGCCCCAGCATTTT; CDR3: CASSPWTGDSNQPQHF
J: TRBJ2-5; length: 14; D: TRBD2; V: TRBV19; size: once; DNA: TGTGCCAGTAGCCCGGGGGAGGGGACGGAGACCCAGTACTTC; CDR3: CASSPGEGTETQYF
J: TRBJ2-7; length: 15; D: -; V: TRBV7-9; size: once; DNA: TGTGCCAGCAGCACGACGGAGGGCCCACTATACGAGCAGTACTTC; CDR3: CASSTTEGPLYEQYF
J: TRBJ2-3; length: 16; D: -; V: TRBV24-1; size: -; DNA: TGTGCCACCAGTGAGTTCGGCGGGTATAGCACAGATACGCAGTATTTT; CDR3: CATSEFGGYSTDTQYF
J: TRBJ2-5; length: 15; D: -; V: TRBV7-2; size: -; DNA: TGTGCCAGCAGCACCCGACTACTAGGGCAAGAGACCCAGTACTTC; CDR3: CASSTRLLGQETQYF
J: TRBJ1-2; length: 14; D: -; V: TRBV7-8; size: -; DNA: TGTGCCAGCAGCTTACGATCCAGGCACTATGGCTACACCTTC; CDR3: CASSLRSRHYGYTF
J: TRBJ2-7; length: 12; D: -; V: TRBV12-3/TRBV12-4; size: -; DNA: TGTGCCAGCAGTACAGGGGGGGGAGAGCAGTACTTC; CDR3: CASSTGGGEQYF
J: TRBJ2-5; length: 12; D: -; V: TRBV24-1; size: -; DNA: TGTGCCACCAGTGGGACAGTAGAGACCCAGTACTTC; CDR3: CATSGTVETQYF
J: TRBJ2-5; length: 15; D: -; V: TRBV5-1; size: -; DNA: TGCGCCAGCAGCTTGAATACCGGGGTCCCAGAGACCCAGTACTTC; CDR3: CASSLNTGVPETQYF
J: TRBJ1-6; length: 14; D: -; V: TRBV20-1; size: -; DNA: TGCAGTGCTGGTGGCGGGGGAAGTGGTTCACCCCTCCACTTT; CDR3: CSAGGGGSGSPLHF
J: TRBJ2-3; length: 14; D: -; V: TRBV6-2/TRBV6-3; size: -; DNA: TGTGCCAGCAGTTCGTGGACTAGCACAGATACGCAGTATTTT; CDR3: CASSSWTSTDTQYF